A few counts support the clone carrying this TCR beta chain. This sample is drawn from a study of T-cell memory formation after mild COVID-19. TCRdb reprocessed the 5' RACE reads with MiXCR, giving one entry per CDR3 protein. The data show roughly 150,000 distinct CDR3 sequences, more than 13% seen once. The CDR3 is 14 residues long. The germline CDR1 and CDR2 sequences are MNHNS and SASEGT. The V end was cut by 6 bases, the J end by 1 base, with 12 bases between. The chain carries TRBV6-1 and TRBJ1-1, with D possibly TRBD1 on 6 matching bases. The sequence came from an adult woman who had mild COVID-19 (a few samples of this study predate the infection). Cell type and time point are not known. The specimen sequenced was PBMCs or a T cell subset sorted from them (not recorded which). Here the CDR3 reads CASSTWTANTEAFF. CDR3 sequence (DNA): TGTGCCAGCAGCACTTGGACAGCGAACACTGAAGCTTTCTTT.